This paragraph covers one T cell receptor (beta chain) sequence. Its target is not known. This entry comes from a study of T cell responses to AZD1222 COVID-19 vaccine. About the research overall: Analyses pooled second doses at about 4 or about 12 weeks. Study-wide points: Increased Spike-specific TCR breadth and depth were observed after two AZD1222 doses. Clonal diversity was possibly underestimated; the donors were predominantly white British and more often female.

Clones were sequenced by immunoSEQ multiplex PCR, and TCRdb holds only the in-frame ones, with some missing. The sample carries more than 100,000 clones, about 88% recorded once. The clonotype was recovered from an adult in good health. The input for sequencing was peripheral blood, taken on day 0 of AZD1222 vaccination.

CDR3 nucleotides: TGTGCCAGCAGCTTGGGATCGTTTCAAAATAATTCACCCCTCCACTTT. Protein: CASSLGSFQNNSPLHF. V gene TRBV5-6 combines with J gene TRBJ1-6; D remains unclear. Per germline, CDR1 SGHDT and CDR2 YYEEEE. The CDR3 totals 16 residues. Between the trimmed V and J ends, which lost 0 bases and 5 bases, there was a span of 12 bases.